This TCR beta chain was documented in a study of human T cells and chemical hapten exposure. Study-wide findings and caveats: No shift was seen in TCRs above 1 in 1000 frequency with DPC sensitization.

From germline, CDR1 is SGHRS and CDR2 YFSETQ. The CDR3 spans 24 residues. V lost 1 base, J lost 0 bases, and 24 bases stayed unmatched. This clonotype has a count of ten or more. The antigen remains unidentified. Time point meaning: healthy volunteer bleed at 2 weeks. The total RNA was obtained from whole blood that was not fractionated. MiXCR, applied by TCRdb to the RACE reads, yields one record per CDR3 protein. Here the sample spans roughly 46,000 distinct CDR3 sequences, 4.4% being singletons. The chain carries TRBV5-1 and TRBJ2-1; TRBD2 matches 11 bases. This receptor was taken from a human donor in good health. Some clones in this sample may be carry-over from other donors' samples. Input material: whole blood. The CDR3 DNA reads TGCGCCAGCAGCTTGATATGGGACCCCGGGGCCGGGACTAGCGGTAGCAGCTCCTACAATGAGCAGTTCTTC. It specifies CASSLIWDPGAGTSGSSSYNEQFF.